The source of this T cell receptor (beta chain) is a study of cytomegalovirus exposure and HLA in healthy donors. Whole-study findings and limits: Presence/absence analyses took donor sequencing depth as roughly uniform. A later look showed TCR association rates differing by HLA locus, highest for DRB1 and lowest for HLA-C. It was approximately 150 TCR beta chains that were listed as cytomegalovirus-associated.

13 Jbeta primers and 60 Vbeta primers were used for the PCR. Data came from immunoSEQ multiplex PCR; TCRdb stores just in-frame clones and leaves some out. The table has about 37,000 clones, around 81% seen once. Trimming at V came to 3 bases and at J to 10 bases, leaving 16 bases not matched to a gene. The germline CDR1 and CDR2 sequences are MGHRA and YSYEKL. This CDR3 has 17 amino acids. For this clone: The antigen is unknown.

Material for sequencing was PBMCs. This clonotype originated in a woman aged 40 to 49 in good health and CMV-seronegative. The V call is TRBV4-1, the J call TRBJ2-2, with 8 bases lining up with TRBD1. CDR3 nucleotides: TGCGCCAGCAGCCATGTAACGACAGGGGTGCTAGTGGAGGAGCTGTTTTTT. This translates into CASSHVTTGVLVEELFF.